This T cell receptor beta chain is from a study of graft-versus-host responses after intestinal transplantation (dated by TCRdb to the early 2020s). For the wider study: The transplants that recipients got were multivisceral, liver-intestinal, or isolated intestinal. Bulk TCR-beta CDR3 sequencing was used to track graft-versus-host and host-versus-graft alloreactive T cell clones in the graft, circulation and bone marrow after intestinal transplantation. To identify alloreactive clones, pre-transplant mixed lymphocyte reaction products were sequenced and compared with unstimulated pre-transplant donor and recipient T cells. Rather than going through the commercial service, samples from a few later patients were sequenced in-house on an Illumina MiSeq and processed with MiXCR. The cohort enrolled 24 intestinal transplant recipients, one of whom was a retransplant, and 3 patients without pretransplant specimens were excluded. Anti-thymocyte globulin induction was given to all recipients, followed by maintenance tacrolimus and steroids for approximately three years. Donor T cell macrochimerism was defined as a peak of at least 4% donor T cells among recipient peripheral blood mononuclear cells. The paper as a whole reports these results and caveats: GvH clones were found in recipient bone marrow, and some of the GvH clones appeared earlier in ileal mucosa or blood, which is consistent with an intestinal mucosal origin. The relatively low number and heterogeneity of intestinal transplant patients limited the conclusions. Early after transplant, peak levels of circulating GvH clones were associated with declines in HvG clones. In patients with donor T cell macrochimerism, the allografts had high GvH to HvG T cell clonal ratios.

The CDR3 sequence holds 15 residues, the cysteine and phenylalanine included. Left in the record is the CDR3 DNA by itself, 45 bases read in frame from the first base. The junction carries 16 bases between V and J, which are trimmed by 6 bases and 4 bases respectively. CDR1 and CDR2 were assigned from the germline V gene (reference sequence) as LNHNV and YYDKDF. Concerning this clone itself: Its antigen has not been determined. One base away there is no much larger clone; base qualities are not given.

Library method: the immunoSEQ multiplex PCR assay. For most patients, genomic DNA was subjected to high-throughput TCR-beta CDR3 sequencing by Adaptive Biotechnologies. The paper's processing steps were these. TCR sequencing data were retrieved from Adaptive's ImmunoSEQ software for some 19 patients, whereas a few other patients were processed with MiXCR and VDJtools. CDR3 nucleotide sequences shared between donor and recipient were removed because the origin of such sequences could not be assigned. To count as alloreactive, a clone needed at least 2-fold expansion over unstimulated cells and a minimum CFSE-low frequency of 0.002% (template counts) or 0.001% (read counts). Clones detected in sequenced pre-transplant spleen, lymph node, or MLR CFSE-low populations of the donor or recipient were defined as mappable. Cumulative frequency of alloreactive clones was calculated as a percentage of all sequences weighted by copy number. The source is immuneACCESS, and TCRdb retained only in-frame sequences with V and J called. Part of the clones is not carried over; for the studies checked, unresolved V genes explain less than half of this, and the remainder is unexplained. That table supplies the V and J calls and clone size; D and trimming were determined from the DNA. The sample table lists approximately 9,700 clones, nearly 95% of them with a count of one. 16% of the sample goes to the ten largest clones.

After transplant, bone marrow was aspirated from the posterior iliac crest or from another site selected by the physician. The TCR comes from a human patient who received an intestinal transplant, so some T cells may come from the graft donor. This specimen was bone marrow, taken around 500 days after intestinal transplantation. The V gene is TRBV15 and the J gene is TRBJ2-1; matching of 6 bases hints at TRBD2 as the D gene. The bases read TGTGCCACCAGACCGGGAGTGGGGCGGTACAATGAGCAGTTCTTC. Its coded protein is CATRPGVGRYNEQFF.